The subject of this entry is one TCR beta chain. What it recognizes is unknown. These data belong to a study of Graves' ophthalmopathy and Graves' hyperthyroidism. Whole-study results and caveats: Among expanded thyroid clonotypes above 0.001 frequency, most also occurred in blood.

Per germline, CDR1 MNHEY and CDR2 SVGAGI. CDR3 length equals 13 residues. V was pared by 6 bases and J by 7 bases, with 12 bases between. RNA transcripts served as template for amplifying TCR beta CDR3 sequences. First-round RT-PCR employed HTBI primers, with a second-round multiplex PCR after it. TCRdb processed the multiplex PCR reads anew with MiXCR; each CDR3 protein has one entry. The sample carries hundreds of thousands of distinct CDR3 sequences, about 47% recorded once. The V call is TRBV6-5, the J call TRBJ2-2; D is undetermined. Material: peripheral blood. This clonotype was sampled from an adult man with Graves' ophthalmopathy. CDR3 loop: CASRPGSHGELFF. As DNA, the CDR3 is TGTGCCAGCAGACCAGGCTCCCACGGGGAGCTGTTTTTT.